The rows below give T cell receptor beta chains drawn from one sample of a study of cytomegalovirus exposure and HLA in healthy donors. Assay used: immunoSEQ multiplex PCR; TCRdb lists only in-frame clones, some missing. Found here are roughly 150,000 clones, less than 90% of them singletons; the top ten hold about 10%. The sequenced sample consisted of PBMCs. These receptors were obtained from a young man in good health and CMV-seropositive. Both conserved end residues are part of each CDR3. D genes are given only for firm matches. The listing skips clone size in some rows; elsewhere it reads once, few, many or a size class.

>16|TRBD2|-|TRBV7-6|TRBJ2-3
CASSFLSGESTDTQYF
TGTGCCAGCAGCTTCCTTAGCGGGGAAAGCACAGATACGCAGTATTTT
>16|TRBD2|once|TRBV9|TRBJ2-5
CASSVAGSGRGETQYF
TGTGCCAGCAGCGTAGCTGGATCGGGGAGGGGAGAGACCCAGTACTTC
>14|-|once|TRBV6-5|TRBJ2-7
CASSYLSGSRAQYF
TGTGCCAGCAGTTACCTTTCTGGTTCGAGGGCGCAGTACTTC
>13|-|-|TRBV11-3|TRBJ2-7
CASSPSRRGEQYF
TGTGCCAGCAGCCCCTCCCGACGGGGCGAGCAGTACTTC
>14|TRBD2|-|TRBV6-5|TRBJ2-7
CASGAGVGLGEQYF
TGTGCCAGCGGAGCGGGAGTAGGTTTGGGCGAGCAGTACTTC
>16|TRBD2|once|TRBV9|TRBJ2-5
CASSFRAGGLKETQYF
TGTGCCAGCAGCTTCCGAGCGGGGGGGCTTAAAGAGACCCAGTACTTC
>16|TRBD2|-|TRBV28|TRBJ2-7
CASSPPSGLAGGEQYF
TGTGCCAGCAGCCCTCCCTCCGGACTAGCGGGAGGCGAGCAGTACTTC
>13|-|once|TRBV30|TRBJ1-2
CAWSVSWDTGYTF
TGTGCCTGGAGTGTTAGTTGGGACACGGGCTACACCTTC
>17|TRBD1|-|TRBV7-2|TRBJ2-3
CASSAAGTGGPTDTQYF
TGTGCCAGCAGCGCAGCCGGGACAGGGGGTCCCACAGATACGCAGTATTTT
>15|-|-|TRBV7-2|TRBJ1-6
CASSLEDYYNSPLHF
TGTGCCAGCAGCTTAGAGGACTACTATAATTCACCCCTCCACTTT
>15|TRBD1|-|TRBV7-9|TRBJ2-7
CASSLVADRGREQYF
TGTGCCAGCAGCTTAGTCGCGGACAGGGGTCGCGAGCAGTACTTC
>13|TRBD1|-|TRBV6-5|TRBJ2-7
CASSRDRGYEQYF
TGTGCCAGCAGTCGCGACAGGGGGTACGAGCAGTACTTC
>16|-|-|TRBV18|TRBJ2-2
CASSPLPQGDTGELFF
TGTGCCAGCTCACCACTGCCCCAGGGTGATACCGGGGAGCTGTTTTTT
>14|TRBD2|once|TRBV5-1|TRBJ2-5
CASSPGLAGETQYF
TGCGCCAGCAGCCCGGGACTAGCGGGAGAGACCCAGTACTTC
>13|TRBD2|-|TRBV6-5|TRBJ2-2
CAASGGNTGELFF
TGTGCCGCTAGCGGGGGAAACACCGGGGAGCTGTTTTTT
>14|TRBD1|-|TRBV2|TRBJ1-2
CASRGEGQGSGYTF
TGTGCCAGCAGGGGAGAGGGACAGGGAAGCGGCTACACCTTC
>17|TRBD2|few|TRBV5-1|TRBJ2-2
CASTETSGSPNTGELFF
TGCGCCAGCACCGAGACTAGCGGGAGTCCAAACACCGGGGAGCTGTTTTTT
>14|-|-|TRBV9|TRBJ2-7
CASSASGQIYEQYF
TGTGCCAGCAGCGCCTCGGGACAAATCTACGAGCAGTACTTC
>16|-|-|TRBV11-2|TRBJ1-2
CASSLDLTGTPEGYTF
TGTGCCAGCAGCTTAGACCTCACCGGGACACCCGAGGGCTACACCTTC
>16|-|-|TRBV29-1|TRBJ2-7
CSVQGVGGVPLHEQYF
TGCAGCGTCCAAGGGGTCGGTGGGGTTCCCCTCCACGAGCAGTACTTC
>15|TRBD1|-|TRBV4-1|TRBJ1-3
CASSIEQGTGNTIYF
TGCGCCAGCAGCATAGAACAGGGGACTGGAAACACCATATATTTT
>14|-|-|TRBV5-1|TRBJ2-1
CASSSDGTYNEQFF
TGCGCCAGCAGCTCCGATGGGACTTACAATGAGCAGTTCTTC
>18|TRBD1|-|TRBV7-8|TRBJ1-1
CASSGGQGVRGGYTEAFF
TGTGCCAGCAGCGGAGGACAGGGAGTGCGTGGGGGGTACACTGAAGCTTTCTTT
>17|-|-|TRBV5-1|TRBJ2-1
CASSLDLAASSYNEQFF
TGCGCCAGCAGCTTGGATTTAGCGGCCAGCTCCTACAATGAGCAGTTCTTC
>14|TRBD1|-|TRBV18|TRBJ1-2
CASSRQGADYGYTF
TGTGCCAGCTCCCGACAGGGGGCTGACTATGGCTACACCTTC
>16|TRBD1|-|TRBV28|TRBJ2-3
CASSLLGQGVRDTQYF
TGTGCCAGCAGTTTATTGGGACAGGGGGTTAGAGATACGCAGTATTTT
>14|-|-|TRBV30|TRBJ1-5
CAWSGLTAEGPQHF
TGTGCCTGGAGTGGGCTGACTGCGGAGGGGCCCCAGCATTTT
>14|-|once|TRBV5-4|TRBJ2-7
CASSLKGGGYEQYF
TGTGCCAGCAGCTTGAAGGGGGGGGGCTACGAGCAGTACTTC
>15|-|-|TRBV2|TRBJ2-3
CASSEKEKFGDTQYF
TGTGCCAGCAGTGAAAAGGAGAAATTTGGAGATACGCAGTATTTT
>12|-|-|TRBV28|TRBJ1-1
CASSPQSTEAFF
TGTGCCAGCAGCCCACAGAGCACTGAAGCTTTCTTT
>15|TRBD2|-|TRBV4-3|TRBJ2-7
CASSQDPHSGGEQYF
TGCGCCAGCAGCCAAGACCCCCACTCGGGGGGCGAGCAGTACTTC
>13|-|-|TRBV11-2|TRBJ2-5
CASSFSGFGTQYF
TGTGCCAGCAGCTTTTCCGGTTTTGGGACCCAGTACTTC
>15|-|-|TRBV7-6|TRBJ1-6
CASSLSGRMNSPLHF
TGTGCCAGCAGCTTAAGTGGCAGGATGAATTCACCCCTCCACTTT
>14|-|-|TRBV6-6|TRBJ2-2
CASMGDRNTGELFF
TGTGCCAGCATGGGCGACAGAAACACCGGGGAGCTGTTTTTT
>16|TRBD2|-|TRBV7-9|TRBJ2-1
CASSSRTSGIYNEQFF
TGTGCCAGCAGCTCCAGGACTAGCGGGATTTACAATGAGCAGTTCTTC
>13|-|-|TRBV2|TRBJ2-3
CASGPTGTDTQYF
TGTGCCAGCGGACCGACAGGTACAGATACGCAGTATTTT
>15|-|-|TRBV5-1|TRBJ1-2
CASSLGPGGDYGYTF
TGCGCCAGCAGCTTGGGTCCGGGGGGCGACTATGGCTACACCTTC
>17|-|-|TRBV28|TRBJ1-6
CASSSPGGEKSDSPLHF
TGTGCCAGCAGTTCCCCGGGGGGGGAGAAAAGTGATTCACCCCTCCACTTT
>13|TRBD1|-|TRBV10-3|TRBJ2-7
CAIRTGTYDEQYF
TGTGCCATCAGGACAGGGACCTACGACGAGCAGTACTTC
>14|TRBD1|-|TRBV27|TRBJ1-4
CASRPTGPDEKLFF
TGTGCCAGCAGACCGACAGGGCCGGATGAAAAACTGTTTTTT
>14|TRBD2|-|TRBV5-6|TRBJ2-5
CASSFRTSTETQYF
TGTGCCAGCAGTTTCCGGACTAGTACGGAGACCCAGTACTTC
>14|TRBD1|-|TRBV6-6|TRBJ1-2
CASSYSTGNYGYTF
TGTGCCAGCAGTTACTCGACAGGGAACTATGGCTACACCTTC
>20|TRBD2|-|TRBV18|TRBJ2-6
CASSRRTSGRTFSGANVLTF
TGTGCCAGCTCACGACGGACTAGCGGGAGGACGTTCTCTGGGGCCAACGTCCTGACTTTC
>17|TRBD2|-|TRBV5-4|TRBJ2-3
CASSRGLAGAGTDTQYF
TGTGCCAGCAGCCGGGGACTAGCGGGGGCCGGCACAGATACGCAGTATTTT
>15|TRBD1|-|TRBV10-3|TRBJ2-5
CAISEGRGPQETQYF
TGTGCCATCAGTGAGGGAAGGGGGCCCCAAGAGACCCAGTACTTC
>13|-|-|TRBV5-1|TRBJ1-3
CASSSFSGNTIYF
TGCGCCAGCAGCTCATTCTCTGGAAACACCATATATTTT
>15|TRBD2|-|TRBV10-1|TRBJ2-1
CASSEGGRVYNEQFF
TGCGCCAGCAGTGAGGGCGGGAGAGTCTACAATGAGCAGTTCTTC
>15|-|few|TRBV9|TRBJ1-1
CASSVEGTQNVEAFF
TGTGCCAGCAGCGTAGAAGGGACTCAGAACGTCGAAGCTTTCTTT
>15|-|few|TRBV6-1|TRBJ2-2
CASRFAGTNTGELFF
TGTGCCAGCAGGTTCGCGGGGACTAACACCGGGGAGCTGTTTTTT
>13|-|-|TRBV7-8|TRBJ2-7
CASSQAPVSEQYF
TGTGCCAGCAGCCAGGCGCCAGTCTCCGAGCAGTACTTC